One and the same sample provided the 27 T cell receptor beta chains below, sequenced in a study of T cells in Graves' hyperthyroidism and ophthalmopathy. RNA transcripts gave rise to amplified TCR beta CDR3 regions. A first-round RT-PCR of the TCR CDR3 used the HTBI primer set. In TCRdb, the multiplex PCR reads were re-called with MiXCR into one record per CDR3 protein. Here the sample spans a few hundred thousand distinct CDR3 sequences, 20% to 25% being singletons. The source material was blood. These receptors all come from a man aged 18 to 35 with Graves' hyperthyroidism.

As to this clonotype: A read error is possible here, since a much larger clone lies one base away. The chain uses TRBV24-1 and TRBJ2-7; no reliable D call. This CDR3 spans 12 amino acids. The V end lost 5 bases, the J end lost 2 bases, and 6 bases lay between the germline ends. Germline loops: CDR1 KGHDR, CDR2 SFDVKD. The CDR3 loop reads CATSGLTYEQYF. The CDR3 region has the DNA TGTGCCACCAGTGGTCTTACCTACGAGCAGTACTTC.

This clonotype was picked up many times. The gene calls are TRBV6-1 and TRBJ2-5; D is unclear. The CDR3 is 12 residues long. Per germline, CDR1 MNHNS and CDR2 SASEGT. V was pared by 6 bases and J by 2 bases, with 7 bases between. The CDR3 loop reads CASRDRQETQYF. The CDR3, as DNA: TGTGCCAGCAGGGACCGGCAAGAGACCCAGTACTTC.

This clonotype was counted a few times. The gene calls are TRBV4-2 and TRBJ2-2; perhaps D is TRBD1 or TRBD2 (5 bases each). There are 16 residues in the CDR3. Germline loops: CDR1 LGHNA, CDR2 YNFKEQ. The V end was cut by 4 bases, the J end by 2 bases, with 14 bases between. CDR3 sequence: CASSRLGRRNTGELFF. The CDR3 nucleotides are TGTGCCAGCAGCCGGCTGGGACGCCGAAACACCGGGGAGCTGTTTTTT.

This clonotype was seen many times. V usage is TRBV5-6 and J usage is TRBJ2-7; 9 nucleotides agree with TRBD1. From germline, CDR1 is SGHDT and CDR2 YYEEEE. Losses at the gene ends were 4 bases for V and 4 bases for J; bases not matched to a gene: 3. There are 13 residues in the CDR3. CDR3 loop: CASSRTGEYEQYF. The CDR3 coding sequence is TGTGCCAGCAGCAGGACAGGGGAGTACGAGCAGTACTTC.

This clonotype was counted many times. Germline and junction disagree at one end, which may indicate a read error. V is TRBV28 and J is TRBJ1-2; 7 positions agree with TRBD1. CDR1 and CDR2 from the germline V gene are MDHEN and SYDVKM. The CDR3 totals 11 residues. The CDR3 sequence: CAGRGAGGYTF. The CDR3 bases are TGTGCCGGCAGGGGGGCAGGAGGCTACACCTTC.

This chain uses TRBV28 with TRBJ1-6; unclear D gene. From germline, CDR1 is MDHEN and CDR2 SYDVKM. Trimming removed 4 bases from V and 11 bases from J, with 6 bases in between. The CDR3 is 11 residues long. The CDR3 spells CASSSLTPLHF. The CDR3 nucleotides read TGTGCCAGCAGTTCCCTGACACCCCTCCACTTT.

This clonotype was detected a few times. V is TRBV28 and J is TRBJ2-5, with TRBD1 as a possible D gene (6 bases). Germline CDR1 reads MDHEN; CDR2 reads SYDVKM. The CDR3 contains 15 residues. Trimming took 2 bases from V and 4 from J, leaving 14 bases between them. The CDR3 region is CASSLTGWSRETQYF. DNA of the CDR3: TGTGCCAGCAGTTTAACAGGGTGGTCGCGAGAGACCCAGTACTTC.

This clonotype has at least ten counts. The gene calls are TRBV15 and TRBJ1-5, with 8 bases identical to TRBD1. The CDR3 length is 15 residues. V dropped 4 bases and J dropped 2; count of bases not matched to a gene: 4. CDR1 is LNHNV and CDR2 is YYDKDF in the germline V gene (reference sequence). In DNA, the CDR3 is TGTGCCACCAGCAAGGACAGGGCGGGCAATCAGCCCCAGCATTTT. Protein sequence: CATSKDRAGNQPQHF.

This chain links TRBV12-3 or TRBV12-4 with TRBJ1-2; D is uncertain. The CDR3 spans 13 residues. Trimming took off 7 bases at V and 2 bases at J, with 11 bases between the two ends. The CDR3 DNA is TGTGCCAGCACCAACAGAGGGAACTATGGCTACACCTTC. This sequence encodes CASTNRGNYGYTF.

The rearrangement links TRBV6-1 to TRBJ1-2, with 9 bases fitting TRBD1. CDR3 length equals 15 residues. Germline V lookup: CDR1 MNHNS, CDR2 SASEGT. Germline trimming cut 3 bases from V and 4 bases from J; bases unmatched to any gene: 6. CDR3 amino acids: CASSEGQGLIYGYTF. The CDR3 bases are TGTGCCAGCAGTGAGGGACAGGGACTCATCTATGGCTACACCTTC.

The sample holds many counts of this clonotype. The chain is built from TRBV12-3 or TRBV12-4 and TRBJ1-1; TRBD1 might be the D (5 bases). The CDR3 runs to 13 residues. The V and J ends lost 3 bases and 8 bases respectively, with 13 bases between them. This CDR3 reads CASSFYAGGEAFF. CDR3 in DNA: TGTGCCAGCAGTTTCTACGCGGGGGGGGAAGCTTTCTTT.

To note about this clonotype: Germline and junction disagree at one end, which may indicate a read error. This sequence joins TRBV7-6 and TRBJ2-2; D possibly matches TRBD1 or TRBD2 (6 bases each). Germline V gene data show CDR1 as SGHVS and CDR2 as FNYEAQ. The CDR3 runs to 18 residues. The CDR3 sequence is CASTLRGDSVSGTGELFF. CDR3 in DNA: TGTGCCAGCACCTTAAGGGGGGACTCGGTCTCTGGGACCGGGGAGCTGTTTTTT.

This clonotype has ten or more counts. The chain recombines TRBV19 with TRBJ1-1; D unclear. This CDR3 has 18 residues. Per germline, CDR1 LNHDA and CDR2 SQIVND (reference sequence). V was pared by 0 bases and J by 2 bases, with 19 bases between. The CDR3 is CASSIDPLLRQVNTEAFF. The CDR3 nucleotides read TGTGCCAGTAGTATAGATCCGCTACTCAGACAAGTAAACACTGAAGCTTTCTTT.

This clonotype was counted between two and nine times. The chain carries TRBV6-5 and TRBJ1-1; D may be TRBD1 (5 bases). V was cut by 5 bases and J by 6 bases, with 16 bases left in between. The CDR3 is 14 amino acids. CDR1 MNHEY and CDR2 SVGAGI come from the germline V gene. CDR3 sequence (DNA): TGTGCCAGCAGTCTCGATAACCAGGGTCCTGAAGCTTTCTTT. Amino acids: CASSLDNQGPEAFF.

This sequence joins TRBV20-1 and TRBJ2-7; D remains unclear. Trimming took 0 bases from V and 4 from J, leaving 10 bases between them. The CDR3 length is 13 residues. Germline CDR1 is DFQATT and CDR2 is SNEGSKA (reference sequence). The chain's CDR3 is CSARDPYSYEQYF. For the CDR3, the DNA is TGCAGTGCTAGAGATCCGTACTCTTACGAGCAGTACTTC.

This clonotype was recorded many times. This chain joins TRBV24-1 and TRBJ2-7; a weak D match, TRBD2 (6 bases). The CDR3 is 15 amino acids. Trimming pared 4 bases from V and 6 bases from J, leaving 18 bases between. Germline V gene lookup returns CDR1 KGHDR and CDR2 SFDVKD. CDR3 coding DNA: TGTGCCACCAGTGACACCCGGGACTCTTCTGGCGAGCAGTACTTC. Translation: CATSDTRDSSGEQYF.

The chain combines TRBV12-3 or TRBV12-4 with TRBJ1-2, with 7 positions matching TRBD1. The CDR3 contains 14 residues. V dropped 6 bases and J dropped 3; count of bases not matched to a gene: 7. This CDR3 reads CASSLQGSDYGYTF. As DNA, the CDR3 is TGTGCCAGCAGCTTACAGGGGTCGGACTATGGCTACACCTTC.

This clonotype was counted only a few times. The rearrangement links TRBV11-2 to TRBJ2-7; the D is unclear. The CDR3 spans 17 residues. CDR1 is SGHAT and CDR2 is FQNNGV in the germline V gene. Trimming took 5 bases from V and 5 from J, leaving 25 bases between them. For the CDR3, the DNA is TGTGCCAGCAGCCTGAGCATCGTAGGACCGAGCAACCACGAGCAGTACTTC. Its protein is CASSLSIVGPSNHEQYF.

This chain links TRBV12-3 or TRBV12-4 with TRBJ2-7; D possibly uses TRBD1 or TRBD2 (5 bases each). V was pared by 4 bases and J by 11 bases, with 12 bases between. This CDR3 region has 11 residues. CDR3 sequence (DNA): TGTGCCAGCAGTTCCCGGGAACAGGAGTACTTC. Amino acids: CASSSREQEYF.

The chain employs TRBV9 and TRBJ1-2; a weak D match, TRBD1 (5 bases). The V end was cut by 7 bases, the J end by 4 bases, with 11 bases between. Germline CDR1 SGDLS, CDR2 YYNGEE. The CDR3 runs 12 residues. The CDR3 is CASGGAAYGYTF. The CDR3 nucleotides are TGTGCCAGCGGAGGGGCGGCCTATGGCTACACCTTC.

Many counts were recorded for this clonotype. The chain couples TRBV7-9 to TRBJ1-2; D gene uncertain. Germline V gene lookup returns CDR1 SEHNR and CDR2 FQNEAQ (reference sequence). This CDR3 has 11 amino acids. V was pared by 5 bases and J by 9 bases, with 10 bases between. This CDR3 is CASSDRWRYTF. The CDR3 region has the DNA TGTGCCAGCAGCGACCGGTGGCGCTACACCTTC.

A note on this clonotype: One base away lies a much larger clone, so this may be a sequencing read error. This rearrangement joins TRBV6-1 to TRBJ1-1; weak D call: TRBD1 (5 bases). This CDR3 has 17 amino acids. The germline gives CDR1 MNHNS, CDR2 SASEGT. Trimming pared 6 bases from V and 1 base from J, leaving 21 bases between. Written as DNA, the CDR3 is TGTGCCAGCAGGGGGCTACAGTGCCTCTTGGGGAACACTGAAGCTTTCTTT. Amino acid sequence: CASRGLQCLLGNTEAFF.

The chain has TRBV28 and TRBJ1-1; 7 nucleotides align to TRBD1. V lost 3 bases to trimming and J lost 2 bases; unmatched junction nucleotides: 12. This CDR3 comprises 17 residues. The germline V gene has CDR1 MDHEN and CDR2 SYDVKM. The CDR3 DNA reads TGTGCCAGCAGTTTCTACTGGGACAGACTAATCAACACTGAAGCTTTCTTT. Translated: CASSFYWDRLINTEAFF.

This clonotype has a handful of counts. One end of the junction is discordant with germline, which a read error may explain. The chain carries TRBV19 and TRBJ2-2; tentatively, D is TRBD2 (5 bases). The CDR3 totals 15 residues. Per germline, CDR1 LNHDA and CDR2 SQIVND (reference sequence). CDR3 region: CANSIGGLGAGELFF. CDR3 bases: TGTGCCAATAGTATTGGCGGTCTGGGAGCCGGGGAGCTGTTTTTT.

The rearrangement joins TRBV6-5 to TRBJ2-7; D is ambiguous. Germline CDR1 reads MNHEY; CDR2 reads SVGAGI. The V and J ends lost 0 bases and 5 bases respectively, with 14 bases between them. The CDR3 loop spans 15 amino acids. The CDR3 DNA follows: TGTGCCAGCAGTTACTCTGGGGAACTAACGGACGAGCAGTACTTC. Translation: CASSYSGELTDEQYF.

This clonotype was counted only a few times. The chain carries TRBV6-1 and TRBJ2-7; D ambiguous. V shed 3 bases and J shed 3 bases, with 6 bases lying between them. The CDR3 consists of 12 residues. Germline V gene data show CDR1 as MNHNS and CDR2 as SASEGT. Here the CDR3 reads CASSDEVYEQYF. DNA for the CDR3: TGTGCCAGCAGTGATGAGGTCTACGAGCAGTACTTC.

With respect to this clonotype: A read error is possible here, since a much larger clone lies one base away. The rearrangement joins TRBV25-1 to TRBJ2-7; a weak D match, TRBD2 (5 bases). This CDR3 is built from 13 residues. The germline CDR1 and CDR2 sequences are MGHDK and SYGVNS. Trimming stripped 4 bases from V and 5 bases from J, with 12 bases between. This chain's CDR3 is CASSVVGVNEQYF. CDR3 in DNA: TGTGCCAGCAGTGTGGTCGGGGTGAACGAGCAGTACTTC.